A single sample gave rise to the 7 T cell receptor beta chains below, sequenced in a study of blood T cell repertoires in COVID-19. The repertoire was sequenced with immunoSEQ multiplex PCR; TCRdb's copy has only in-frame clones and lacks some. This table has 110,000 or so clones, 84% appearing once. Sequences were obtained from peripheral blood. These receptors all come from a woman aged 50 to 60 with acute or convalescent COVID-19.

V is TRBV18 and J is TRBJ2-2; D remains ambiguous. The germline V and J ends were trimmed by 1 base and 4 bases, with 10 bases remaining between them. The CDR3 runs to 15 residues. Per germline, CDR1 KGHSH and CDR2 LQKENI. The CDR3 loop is CASSPRSGSTGELFF. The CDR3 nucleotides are TGTGCCAGCTCACCACGTTCGGGTAGCACCGGGGAGCTGTTTTTT.

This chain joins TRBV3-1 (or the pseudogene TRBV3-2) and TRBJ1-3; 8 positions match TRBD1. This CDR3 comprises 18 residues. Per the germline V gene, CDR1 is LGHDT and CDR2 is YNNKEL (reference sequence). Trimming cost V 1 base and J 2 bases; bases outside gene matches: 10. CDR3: CASSQVPGQGGPGNTIYF. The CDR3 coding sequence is TGTGCCAGCAGCCAAGTACCCGGACAGGGAGGCCCTGGAAACACCATATATTTT.

The CDR3 DNA sequence: TGTGCCAGCCGCAAACAGGGGGCGAAGTATGGCTACACCTTC. It translates to CASRKQGAKYGYTF. This chain joins TRBV28 and TRBJ1-2; 9 nucleotides match TRBD1. The CDR3 length is 14 residues. The germline V gene has CDR1 MDHEN and CDR2 SYDVKM. J gave up 5 bases and V 8 bases, and 9 bases lay outside the gene matches.

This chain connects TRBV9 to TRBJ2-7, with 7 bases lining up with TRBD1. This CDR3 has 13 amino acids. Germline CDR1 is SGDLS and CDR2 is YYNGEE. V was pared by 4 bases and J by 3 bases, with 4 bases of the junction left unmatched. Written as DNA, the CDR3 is TGTGCCAGCAGCCTCCGGGACAGCTACGAGCAGTACTTC. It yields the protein CASSLRDSYEQYF.

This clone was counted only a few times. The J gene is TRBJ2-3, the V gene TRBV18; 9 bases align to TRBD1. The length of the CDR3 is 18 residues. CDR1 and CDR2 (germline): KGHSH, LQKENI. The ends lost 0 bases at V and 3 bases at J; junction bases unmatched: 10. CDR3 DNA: TGTGCCAGCTCACCACCTCTGGGACAGGGATTGGGAACAGATACGCAGTATTTT. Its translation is CASSPPLGQGLGTDTQYF.

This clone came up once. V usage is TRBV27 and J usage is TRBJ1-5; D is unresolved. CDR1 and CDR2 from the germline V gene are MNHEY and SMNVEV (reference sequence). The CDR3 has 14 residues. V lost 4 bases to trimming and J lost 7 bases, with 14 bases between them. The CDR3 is CASSSLHSGQPQHF. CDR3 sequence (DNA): TGTGCCAGCAGTTCCCTCCACTCAGGCCAGCCCCAGCATTTT.

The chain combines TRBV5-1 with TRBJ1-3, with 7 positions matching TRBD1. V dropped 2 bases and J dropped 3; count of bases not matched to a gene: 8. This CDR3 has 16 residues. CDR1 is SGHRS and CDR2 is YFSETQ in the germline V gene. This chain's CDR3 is CASSLDTGEIGNTIYF. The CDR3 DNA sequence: TGCGCCAGCAGCTTAGATACAGGGGAAATTGGAAACACCATATATTTT.